Listed here are 2 T cell receptor beta chains from one sample, sequenced in a study of blood T cell repertoires in COVID-19. Sequenced by immunoSEQ multiplex PCR; TCRdb stores in-frame clones only, minus some. The sample carries about 140,000 clones, approximately 80% recorded once. The specimen sequenced was peripheral blood. These receptors were taken from an elderly woman with active or convalescent COVID-19.

This clone has a handful of counts. This sequence joins TRBV10-3 and TRBJ2-7; D not resolved. Looked up from germline, CDR1 is ENHRY and CDR2 is SYGVKD. The CDR3 is 13 residues long. With 3 bases removed from V and 0 bases from J, the gap between germline ends came to 6 bases. The CDR3: CAISERSSYEQYF. DNA for the CDR3: TGTGCCATCAGTGAACGCAGCTCCTACGAGCAGTACTTC.

The chain recombines TRBV9 with TRBJ1-5, with 7 bases identical to TRBD1. V was pared by 0 bases and J by 4 bases, with 1 base of the junction left unmatched. Per germline, CDR1 SGDLS and CDR2 YYNGEE. CDR3 length: 14 amino acids. CDR3 protein: CASSVGDRNQPQHF. In nucleotides, the CDR3 is TGTGCCAGCAGCGTAGGGGACAGAAATCAGCCCCAGCATTTT.